A selection of T cell receptor beta chains follows, all from one sample in a study of blood T cell repertoires in COVID-19. The table came from immunoSEQ multiplex PCR; TCRdb's copy has only in-frame clones and leaves some out. Here the sample spans approximately 130,000 clones, around 87% being singletons. Sequenced sample: peripheral blood. Receptors originate from a woman between 45 and 60 years old who had recovered from COVID-19. CDR3s include the opening cysteine and the closing phenylalanine or tryptophan. The D gene is left open where the match is weak. The size field is filled for only some rows; it gives once, few, many or a size class.

clone_size | j_call | d_call | v_call | cdr3_aa | cdr3_nt
- | TRBJ2-7 | - | TRBV7-2 | CASSLEVNSIYEQYF | TGTGCCAGCAGCTTAGAGGTAAACAGCATCTACGAGCAGTACTTC
- | TRBJ2-7 | - | TRBV18 | CASSRDRKNNEQYF | TGTGCCAGCTCCCGTGACAGGAAGAACAACGAGCAGTACTTC
- | TRBJ1-2 | - | TRBV30 | CAWSLTGGYTF | TGTGCCTGGAGTTTGACAGGAGGCTACACCTTC
once | TRBJ1-2 | - | TRBV2 | CASSVGTGDGYTF | TGTGCCAGCAGTGTCGGAACAGGAGATGGCTACACCTTC
- | TRBJ2-5 | - | TRBV6-6 | CASSWGLETQYF | TGTGCCAGCTCTTGGGGGCTCGAGACCCAGTACTTC
- | TRBJ2-2 | - | TRBV4-1 | CASSHIGGLGELFF | TGCGCCAGCAGCCATATCGGGGGGCTCGGGGAGCTGTTTTTT
- | TRBJ2-1 | - | TRBV5-4 | CASSGRLENEQFF | TGTGCCAGCAGCGGGAGACTAGAAAATGAGCAGTTCTTC
- | TRBJ1-1 | - | TRBV5-8 | CASSLEGASEAFF | TGTGCCAGCAGCTTAGAAGGGGCCTCAGAAGCTTTCTTT
- | TRBJ2-7 | - | TRBV4-2 | CASSQGTTFGYEQYF | TGTGCCAGCAGCCAAGGGACTACCTTTGGCTACGAGCAGTACTTC
once | TRBJ1-6 | TRBD1 | TRBV7-8 | CASSLAGQVGYSPLHF | TGTGCCAGCAGCTTAGCTGGACAGGTGGGGTATTCACCCCTCCACTTT
- | TRBJ1-2 | TRBD1 | TRBV15 | CATSRDRGHGYTF | TGTGCCACGTCGCGGGACAGGGGCCATGGCTACACCTTC
- | TRBJ2-5 | TRBD1 | TRBV5-1 | CASSVTGEETQYF | TGCGCCAGCAGCGTTACAGGGGAAGAGACCCAGTACTTC
- | TRBJ1-1 | TRBD1 | TRBV7-2 | CASSSSGTGRSTEAFF | TGTGCCAGCAGCTCATCCGGGACAGGGAGGTCCACTGAAGCTTTCTTT
- | TRBJ1-6 | - | TRBV12-3/TRBV12-4 | CASRGGNSPLHF | TGTGCCAGCCGAGGCGGCAATTCACCCCTCCACTTT
- | TRBJ2-4 | - | TRBV7-9 | CASSLALGRGKNIQYF | TGTGCCAGCAGCTTAGCTCTGGGCCGTGGCAAAAACATTCAGTACTTC
- | TRBJ2-3 | - | TRBV15 | CATAQELASTDTQYF | TGTGCCACCGCACAAGAACTAGCATCGACAGATACGCAGTATTTT
- | TRBJ1-5 | - | TRBV7-8 | CASSLRGSNQPQHF | TGTGCCAGCAGCTTAAGGGGAAGCAATCAGCCCCAGCATTTT
- | TRBJ2-1 | - | TRBV6-2/TRBV6-3 | CASSYSPAVNEQFF | TGTGCCAGCAGTTACTCGCCAGCGGTAAATGAGCAGTTCTTC
- | TRBJ2-2 | TRBD2 | TRBV5-1 | CASSPGLANGELFF | TGCGCCAGCAGTCCGGGACTAGCAAACGGGGAGCTGTTTTTT
- | TRBJ1-2 | - | TRBV2 | CASKGAQGRTPF | TGTGCCAGCAAAGGCGCACAGGGAAGGACCCCCTTC
- | TRBJ2-7 | TRBD2 | TRBV6-5 | CASKPLGLAREQYF | TGTGCCAGCAAACCCCTAGGACTAGCGAGAGAGCAGTACTTC
- | TRBJ2-7 | TRBD2 | TRBV28 | CASSWGTLRLAGGISYEQYF | TGTGCCAGCAGTTGGGGGACTTTACGACTAGCGGGAGGGATCTCCTACGAGCAGTACTTC
- | TRBJ2-3 | - | TRBV7-8 | CASSFGGGVNTQYF | TGTGCCAGCAGCTTTGGAGGGGGCGTAAATACGCAGTATTTT
- | TRBJ1-6 | - | TRBV9 | CASSVRWGDNSPLHF | TGTGCCAGCAGCGTCAGGTGGGGGGATAATTCACCCCTCCACTTT
- | TRBJ2-1 | - | TRBV11-3 | CASSPRRVRYNEQFF | TGTGCCAGCAGCCCTAGGAGGGTCCGGTACAATGAGCAGTTCTTC
- | TRBJ2-3 | TRBD2 | TRBV7-3 | CASSIGTSGTDTQYF | TGTGCCAGCAGCATAGGGACTAGCGGGACAGATACGCAGTATTTT
- | TRBJ2-3 | - | TRBV9 | CASSYQLGSTDTQYF | TGTGCCAGCAGCTACCAACTAGGGAGCACAGATACGCAGTATTTT
- | TRBJ1-4 | - | TRBV5-1 | CASSLFPGDEKLFF | TGCGCCAGCAGCTTGTTCCCGGGAGATGAAAAACTGTTTTTT
- | TRBJ1-2 | TRBD1 | TRBV6-2/TRBV6-3 | CASSGTGTAKNYGYTF | TGTGCCAGCAGTGGCACCGGGACAGCTAAGAACTATGGCTACACCTTC
- | TRBJ2-7 | TRBD2 | TRBV11-2 | CASSSLQRGGAYEQYF | TGTGCCAGCAGCTCCTTGCAGCGGGGAGGGGCCTACGAGCAGTACTTC
once | TRBJ2-1 | - | TRBV18 | CASSLRTGYNEQFF | TGTGCCAGCTCACTTCGGACTGGCTACAATGAGCAGTTCTTC
- | TRBJ1-6 | - | TRBV10-3 | CAISDRGSSYNSPLHF | TGTGCCATCAGTGACAGGGGAAGCTCCTATAATTCACCCCTCCACTTT
- | TRBJ2-1 | TRBD2 | TRBV5-1 | CASSLASGLNEQFF | TGCGCCAGCAGCTTGGCTAGCGGGCTCAATGAGCAGTTCTTC
- | TRBJ1-1 | TRBD1 | TRBV28 | CASRQPGQLNTEAFF | TGTGCCAGCAGGCAACCGGGACAGTTGAACACTGAAGCTTTCTTT
- | TRBJ2-7 | TRBD2 | TRBV5-1 | CASSLGLAGSYEQYF | TGCGCCAGCAGCTTGGGGTTAGCGGGCTCCTACGAGCAGTACTTC
- | TRBJ1-1 | TRBD1 | TRBV19 | CASPNYRGWRTEAFF | TGTGCCAGCCCAAACTACAGGGGGTGGCGGACTGAAGCTTTCTTT
few | TRBJ2-5 | TRBD1 | TRBV2 | CASRLRTGGLKTQYF | TGTGCCAGCAGACTAAGGACAGGGGGCTTAAAGACCCAGTACTTC
- | TRBJ2-1 | - | TRBV6-1 | CASSERGVGNEQFF | TGTGCCAGCAGTGAAAGGGGCGTGGGCAATGAGCAGTTCTTC
- | TRBJ2-1 | - | TRBV11-2 | CASSPLSGKYHEQFF | TGTGCCAGCAGCCCGCTTTCCGGGAAGTATCATGAGCAGTTCTTC
- | TRBJ1-5 | TRBD1 | TRBV7-9 | CASSFQGASGNQPQHF | TGTGCCAGCAGCTTCCAGGGGGCAAGTGGCAATCAGCCCCAGCATTTT
- | TRBJ1-5 | - | TRBV24-1 | CATSDSGFDNQPQHF | TGTGCCACCAGTGATTCAGGGTTTGACAATCAGCCCCAGCATTTT
- | TRBJ2-2 | TRBD2 | TRBV6-5 | CASSKGLAGTGELFF | TGTGCCAGCAGCAAGGGACTAGCGGGAACCGGGGAGCTGTTTTTT
- | TRBJ2-5 | TRBD2 | TRBV6-5 | CASRGSGGQETQYF | TGTGCCAGCAGGGGTAGCGGGGGACAAGAGACCCAGTACTTC
- | TRBJ2-1 | - | TRBV5-1 | CASSLPLGYNEQFF | TGCGCCAGCAGCCTGCCACTAGGCTACAATGAGCAGTTCTTC
- | TRBJ1-2 | - | TRBV27 | CASSFNRVGGYTF | TGTGCCAGCAGTTTTAACAGGGTGGGCGGCTACACCTTC
- | TRBJ2-5 | - | TRBV7-2 | CASSFRQQGGETQYF | TGTGCCAGCAGCTTCCGCCAACAGGGCGGAGAGACCCAGTACTTC
- | TRBJ1-6 | - | TRBV7-2 | CASRLSQGLGSPLHF | TGTGCCAGCAGGCTAAGCCAGGGGTTAGGGTCACCCCTCCACTTT
- | TRBJ2-1 | - | TRBV2 | CASILGEYNEQFF | TGTGCCAGCATTCTCGGAGAATACAATGAGCAGTTCTTC